These 12 T cell receptor beta chains came from one sample sequenced in a study of early T cells in non-severe SARS-CoV-2 infection. MiXCR was run by TCRdb on the 5' RACE reads, yielding one entry per CDR3 protein. The sample yields around 100,000 distinct CDR3 sequences, approximately 15% seen once. What was sequenced was whole blood. The receptors were sampled from an adult who was a healthcare worker with PCR-confirmed SARS-CoV-2 infection or an uninfected control (not recorded which).

A few counts support this clonotype. The V and J genes are TRBV10-2 and TRBJ2-7; 7 positions agree with TRBD2. Per germline, CDR1 WSHSY and CDR2 SAAADI. The CDR3 has 17 amino acids. V gave up 5 bases and J gave up 4 bases; unmatched junction bases: 17. This CDR3 is CASSTPGGRVTLYEQYF. The CDR3 DNA reads as TGCGCCAGCAGTACCCCGGGAGGCAGGGTTACGCTTTACGAGCAGTACTTC.

This clonotype was counted many times. The chain's CDR3 is CASNPDGDYGYTF. The CDR3 region has the DNA TGTGCCAGCAACCCAGACGGGGACTATGGCTACACCTTC. This chain links TRBV6-6 with TRBJ1-2; D remains unclear. CDR3 size: 13 residues. CDR1 MNHNY and CDR2 SVGAGI come from the germline V gene (reference sequence). V was clipped by 7 bases and J by 3 bases, with 12 bases between them.

The gene calls are TRBV5-6 and TRBJ2-5, with 16 positions matching TRBD2. Germline V CDR1 and CDR2: SGHDT, YYEEEE. Trimming cost V 4 bases and J 5 bases; bases outside gene matches: 8. There are 17 residues in the CDR3. DNA of the CDR3: TGTGCCAGCAGCCTGGGACTAGCGGGAGGGCCGTCGGAGACCCAGTACTTC. Its protein product is CASSLGLAGGPSETQYF.

The chain employs TRBV19 and TRBJ2-1, with a tentative D call TRBD1 (5 bases). The CDR3 runs to 14 residues. Per the germline V gene, CDR1 is LNHDA and CDR2 is SQIVND (reference sequence). V dropped 6 bases and J dropped 8 bases, with 17 bases sitting between them. The CDR3: CASSPLGAQHEQFF. The DNA for the CDR3 is TGTGCCAGTAGCCCACTTGGGGCCCAGCATGAGCAGTTCTTC.

This clonotype has ten or more counts. The chain combines TRBV28 with TRBJ1-6; D gene uncertain. From germline, CDR1 is MDHEN and CDR2 SYDVKM. The V gene lost 0 bases and the J gene lost 8 bases, with 11 bases spanning the gap. This CDR3 is 15 amino acids long. The CDR3 here is CASSLWGRPYSPLHF. CDR3 sequence (DNA): TGTGCCAGCAGTTTATGGGGGAGACCCTATTCACCCCTCCACTTT.

Here the CDR3 reads CASSINRTEVHQPQHF. In DNA, the CDR3 is TGTGCCAGTAGTATAAATCGAACAGAAGTCCATCAGCCCCAGCATTTT. The rearrangement uses TRBV19 and TRBJ1-5; D uncertain. From germline, CDR1 is LNHDA and CDR2 SQIVND (reference sequence). CDR3 length: 16 residues. V dropped 2 bases and J dropped 5 bases, with 16 bases sitting between them.

The V and J genes are TRBV11-3 and TRBJ2-2; possibly TRBD1 for D (5 bases). The length of the CDR3 is 15 residues. The V gene lost 1 base and the J gene lost 5 bases, with 11 bases spanning the gap. Germline CDR1 and CDR2: SGHNT and YENEEA. The CDR3 DNA reads TGTGCCAGCAGCTTAGGTTCAGGGCGAACCGGGGAGCTGTTTTTT. Translation: CASSLGSGRTGELFF.

This clonotype occurred a few times. The chain is built from TRBV10-1 and TRBJ2-7, with 10 bases that match TRBD1. CDR1 and CDR2 from the germline V gene are WNHNN and SYGVQD (reference sequence). V lost 8 bases to trimming and J lost 6 bases; unmatched junction nucleotides: 7. The CDR3 sequence is 13 residues long. CDR3 sequence reads: CASSGGQGREQYF. The CDR3 DNA sequence: TGCGCCAGCTCGGGGGGACAGGGGCGCGAGCAGTACTTC.

The chain links TRBV20-1 to TRBJ2-5; 16 nucleotides agree with TRBD2. V shed 1 base, J shed 5 bases, and the junction held 4 bases outside the gene matches. This CDR3 is built from 16 residues. Per the germline V gene, CDR1 is DFQATT and CDR2 is SNEGSKA (reference sequence). The DNA for the CDR3 is TGCAGTGCTAGAGCGACGGGACTAGCGGGAGGGGAGACCCAGTACTTC. It yields the protein CSARATGLAGGETQYF.

This clonotype was found a few times. The chain uses TRBV20-1 and TRBJ2-6, with D perhaps TRBD2 (6 bases). The CDR3 loop spans 17 amino acids. The ends were cut back, 6 bases at V and 0 bases at J, with 18 bases in the middle. Germline CDR1 reads DFQATT; CDR2 reads SNEGSKA (reference sequence). CDR3 sequence reads: CSAEGREGNSGANVLTF. The CDR3 bases are TGCAGTGCCGAGGGGCGGGAAGGGAACTCTGGGGCCAACGTCCTGACTTTC.

This clonotype was found a few times. The gene calls are TRBV18 and TRBJ1-2; the match to TRBD1 covers 10 bases. J lost 5 bases, V lost 6 bases, and 9 bases had no gene match. Germline assignment: CDR1 KGHSH and CDR2 LQKENI. The CDR3 consists of 15 residues. The DNA for the CDR3 is TGTGCCAGCTCCACCGGGACAGGGGTCGGTTATGGCTACACCTTC. Encoded protein: CASSTGTGVGYGYTF.

In this sample, this clonotype turned up a few times. The chain carries TRBV6-5 and TRBJ2-5; D is undetermined. The CDR3 spans 14 residues. V lost 7 bases, J lost 2 bases, and 14 bases lay in between. Germline assignment: CDR1 MNHEY and CDR2 SVGAGI. The CDR3 nucleotides are TGTGCCAGCACCCGGTTTGAGTCTCAAGAGACCCAGTACTTC. Translation gives CASTRFESQETQYF.